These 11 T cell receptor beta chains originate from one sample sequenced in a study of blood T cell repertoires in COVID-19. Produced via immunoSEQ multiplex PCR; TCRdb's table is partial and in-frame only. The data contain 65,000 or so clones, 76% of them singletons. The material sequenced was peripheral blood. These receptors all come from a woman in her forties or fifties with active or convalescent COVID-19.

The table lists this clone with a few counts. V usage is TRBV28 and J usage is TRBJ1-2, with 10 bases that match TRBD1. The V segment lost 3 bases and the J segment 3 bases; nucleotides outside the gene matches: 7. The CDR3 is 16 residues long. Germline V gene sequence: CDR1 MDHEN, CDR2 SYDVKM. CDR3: CASSFGGTGVHYGYTF. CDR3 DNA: TGTGCCAGCAGTTTCGGCGGGACAGGGGTTCACTATGGCTACACCTTC.

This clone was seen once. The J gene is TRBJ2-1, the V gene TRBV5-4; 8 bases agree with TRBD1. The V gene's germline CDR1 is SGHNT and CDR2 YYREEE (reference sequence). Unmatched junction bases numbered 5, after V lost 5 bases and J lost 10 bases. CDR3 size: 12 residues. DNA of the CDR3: TGTGCCAGCAGGTCGACAGGGGTCGAGCAGTTCTTC. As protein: CASRSTGVEQFF.

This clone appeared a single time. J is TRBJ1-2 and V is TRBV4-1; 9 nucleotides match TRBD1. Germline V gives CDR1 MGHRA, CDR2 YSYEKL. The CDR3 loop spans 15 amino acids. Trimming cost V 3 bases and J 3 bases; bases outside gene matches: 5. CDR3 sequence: CASSHTDRGYYGYTF. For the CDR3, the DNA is TGCGCCAGCAGCCATACGGACAGGGGCTACTATGGCTACACCTTC.

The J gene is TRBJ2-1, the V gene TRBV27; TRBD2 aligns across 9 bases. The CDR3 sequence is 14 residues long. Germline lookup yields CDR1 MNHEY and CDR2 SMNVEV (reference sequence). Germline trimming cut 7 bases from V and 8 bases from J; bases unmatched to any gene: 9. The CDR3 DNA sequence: TGTGCCAGCACCACTCTAGCGGGATACGATGAGCAGTTCTTC. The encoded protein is CASTTLAGYDEQFF.

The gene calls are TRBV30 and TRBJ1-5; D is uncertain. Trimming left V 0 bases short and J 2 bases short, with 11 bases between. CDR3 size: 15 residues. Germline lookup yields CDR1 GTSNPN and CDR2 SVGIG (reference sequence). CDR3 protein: CAWSVKRVGNQPQHF. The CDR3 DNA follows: TGTGCCTGGAGTGTAAAACGGGTCGGCAATCAGCCCCAGCATTTT.

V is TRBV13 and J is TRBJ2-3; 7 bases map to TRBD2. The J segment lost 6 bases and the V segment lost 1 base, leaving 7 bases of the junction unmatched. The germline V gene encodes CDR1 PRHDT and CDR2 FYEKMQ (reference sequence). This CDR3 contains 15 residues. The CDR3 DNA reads TGTGCCAGCAGCTTAGTCCCTGTGGGGGGGGATACGCAGTATTTT. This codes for CASSLVPVGGDTQYF.

In DNA form, the CDR3 reads TGTGCCAGCACCATAGCGGGAGCGAGCTACGAGCAGTACTTC. This codes for CASTIAGASYEQYF. V is TRBV28 and J is TRBJ2-7, with 9 positions matching TRBD2. The V segment lost 7 bases and the J segment 3 bases; nucleotides outside the gene matches: 7. The CDR3 covers 14 residues. CDR1 MDHEN and CDR2 SYDVKM come from the germline V gene.

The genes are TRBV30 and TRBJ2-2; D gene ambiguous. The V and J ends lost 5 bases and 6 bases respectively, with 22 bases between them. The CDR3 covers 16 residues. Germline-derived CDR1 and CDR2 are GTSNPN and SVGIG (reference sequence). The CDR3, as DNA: TGTGCCTGGGGAAGTATGAGGCCTCAGAGGCCCGGGGAGCTGTTTTTT. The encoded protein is CAWGSMRPQRPGELFF.

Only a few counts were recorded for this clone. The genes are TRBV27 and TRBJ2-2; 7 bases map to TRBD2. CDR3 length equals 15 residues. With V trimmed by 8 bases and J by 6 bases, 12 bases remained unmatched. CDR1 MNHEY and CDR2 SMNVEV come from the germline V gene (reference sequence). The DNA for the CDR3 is TGTGCCAGCTCTCGAATGGCGGGAGCCTCCGGGGAGCTGTTTTTT. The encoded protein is CASSRMAGASGELFF.

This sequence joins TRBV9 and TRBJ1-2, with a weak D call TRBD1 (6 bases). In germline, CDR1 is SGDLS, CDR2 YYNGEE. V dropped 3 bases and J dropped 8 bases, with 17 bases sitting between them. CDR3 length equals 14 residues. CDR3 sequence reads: CASSAGQRTRGYTF. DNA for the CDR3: TGTGCCAGCAGCGCAGGACAGAGAACGAGAGGCTACACCTTC.

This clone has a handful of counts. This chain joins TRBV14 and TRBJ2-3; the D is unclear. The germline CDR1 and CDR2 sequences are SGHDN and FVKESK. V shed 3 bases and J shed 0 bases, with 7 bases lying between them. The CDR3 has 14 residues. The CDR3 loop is CASSHLASTDTQYF. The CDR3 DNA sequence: TGTGCCAGCAGCCACCTGGCTAGCACAGATACGCAGTATTTT. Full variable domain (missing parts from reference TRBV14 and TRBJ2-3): EAGVTQFPSHSVIEKGQTVTLRCDPISGHDNLYWYRRVMGKEIKFLLHFVKESKQDESGMPNNRFLAERTGGTYSTLKVQPAELEDSGVYFCASSHLASTDTQYFGPGTRLTVL.